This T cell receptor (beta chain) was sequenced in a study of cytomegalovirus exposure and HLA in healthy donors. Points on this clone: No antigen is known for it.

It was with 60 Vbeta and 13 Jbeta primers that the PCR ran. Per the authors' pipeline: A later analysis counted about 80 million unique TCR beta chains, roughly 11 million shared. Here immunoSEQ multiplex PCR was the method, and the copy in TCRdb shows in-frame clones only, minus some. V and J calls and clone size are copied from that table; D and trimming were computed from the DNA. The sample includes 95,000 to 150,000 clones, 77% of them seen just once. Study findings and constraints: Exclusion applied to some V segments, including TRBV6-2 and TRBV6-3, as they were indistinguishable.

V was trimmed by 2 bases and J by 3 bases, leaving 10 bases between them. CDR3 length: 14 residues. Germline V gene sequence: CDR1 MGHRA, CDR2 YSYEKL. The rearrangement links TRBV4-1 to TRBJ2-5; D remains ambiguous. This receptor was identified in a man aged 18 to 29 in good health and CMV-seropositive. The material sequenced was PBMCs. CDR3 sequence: CASSQLKAKETQYF. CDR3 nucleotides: TGCGCCAGCAGCCAATTAAAAGCAAAAGAGACCCAGTACTTC.